Given below is one T cell receptor beta chain in context. The antigen is unknown. Documented treatment: about 20 received Ad26.COV2.S at low or high dose, single or two shots; several received placebo; per-sample allocation not given. The samples date from day 63 after the first vaccine or placebo injection. The V segment lost 5 bases and the J segment 2 bases; nucleotides outside the gene matches: 2. The CDR3 spans 14 residues. Germline V gives CDR1 SEHNR, CDR2 FQNEAQ (reference sequence). This sample is part of a study of Ad26.COV2.S vaccination and SARS-CoV-2 variants. Looking at the study overall: Intramuscular Ad26.COV2.S at 5x10^10 or 1x10^11 viral particles. Broader study findings: Vaccine recipients showed a spike-specific TCR breadth that was higher than in placebo recipients.

Clones were read by immunoSEQ multiplex PCR, and TCRdb kept only the in-frame ones, dropping some. Of about 400,000 clones detected, approximately 90% appear once; the ten largest clones hold 1.5% to 2%. The TCR sequence derives from a person between 18 and 60 years old who received the Ad26.COV2.S COVID-19 vaccine or a placebo. This chain links TRBV7-9 with TRBJ1-5, with TRBD1 identical over 8 bases. This material consisted of peripheral blood, taken in a trial of Ad26.COV2.S vaccine versus placebo. The CDR3 region has the DNA TGTGCCAGCAGCGCGGACAGGGGCAATCAGCCCCAGCATTTT. This gives the protein CASSADRGNQPQHF.